The 22 T cell receptor beta chains below come from one sample, sequenced in a study of blood T cell repertoires in COVID-19. Libraries were prepared by immunoSEQ multiplex PCR; TCRdb keeps only in-frame clonotypes and omits some of them. Of roughly 150,000 clones listed, around nine tenths are singletons. Material for sequencing was peripheral blood. The receptors shown here come from a human donor in a cohort sampled during active COVID-19.

The rearrangement uses TRBV2 and TRBJ1-2; D not resolved. Germline V gene lookup returns CDR1 SNHLY and CDR2 FYNNEI. The CDR3 spans 13 residues. Trimming removed 3 bases from V and 4 bases from J, with 9 bases in between. This chain's CDR3 is CASSEHSPYGYTF. CDR3 coding DNA: TGTGCCAGCAGTGAGCACAGTCCCTATGGCTACACCTTC.

This clone was seen only once. The J gene is TRBJ2-3, the V gene TRBV7-3; TRBD2 aligns across 8 bases. This CDR3 spans 15 amino acids. Germline V gene lookup returns CDR1 SGHTA and CDR2 FQGTGA. V shed 2 bases, J shed 2 bases, and the junction held 3 bases outside the gene matches. CDR3 loop: CASSLSGGDTDTQYF. CDR3 sequence (DNA): TGTGCCAGCAGCTTATCCGGGGGGGACACAGATACGCAGTATTTT.

The rearrangement joins TRBV11-2 to TRBJ2-5, with a weak D call TRBD1 (6 bases). Trimming took off 4 bases at V and 5 bases at J, with 14 bases between the two ends. Germline values: CDR1 SGHAT, CDR2 FQNNGV. The CDR3 sequence is 14 residues long. The CDR3 DNA sequence: TGTGCCAGCAGCTCCTGGGGGCCGGGGGAGACCCAGTACTTC. This sequence encodes CASSSWGPGETQYF.

V gene TRBV19 combines with J gene TRBJ1-2; possibly TRBD1 for D (5 bases). CDR3 length equals 18 residues. V shed 3 bases and J shed 0 bases, with 20 bases lying between them. CDR1 is LNHDA and CDR2 is SQIVND in the germline V gene (reference sequence). This chain's CDR3 is CASSIPGWGLQSNYGYTF. CDR3 DNA sequence: TGTGCCAGTAGTATTCCAGGGTGGGGCTTACAATCTAACTATGGCTACACCTTC.

DNA of the CDR3: TGTGCCAGCAGTTCCACGGGTCCCCCGGGGGATGAGCAGTTCTTC. The encoded protein is CASSSTGPPGDEQFF. This chain joins TRBV27 and TRBJ2-1; perhaps TRBD2 as D (6 bases). Germline CDR1 and CDR2: MNHEY and SMNVEV (reference sequence). This CDR3 has 15 residues. V lost 4 bases, J lost 8 bases, and 18 bases lay in between.

This clone was seen more than once but under ten times. This sequence joins TRBV4-2 and TRBJ1-1, with 8 bases identical to TRBD1. In germline, CDR1 is LGHNA, CDR2 YNFKEQ. V lost 0 bases and J lost 5; bases outside the gene matches: 11. This CDR3 comprises 17 residues. The CDR3 here is CASSQDPTGDRGTEAFF. In nucleotides, the CDR3 is TGTGCCAGCAGCCAAGATCCGACAGGGGACCGGGGGACTGAAGCTTTCTTT.

Note on this clone: Other DNA sequences of this sample code for an identical CDR3. This chain links TRBV3-1 (or the pseudogene TRBV3-2) with TRBJ1-6; D unclear. V was clipped by 3 bases and J by 0 bases, with 6 bases between them. Germline V gene data show CDR1 as LGHDT and CDR2 as YNNKEL (reference sequence). The CDR3 is 15 residues long. CDR3 DNA sequence: TGTGCCAGCAGCCAGGGGAGCTCCTATAATTCACCCCTCCACTTT. Translation: CASSQGSSYNSPLHF.

The gene calls are TRBV7-2 and TRBJ1-3; D is undetermined. The CDR3 extends over 15 amino acids. Per germline, CDR1 SGHTA and CDR2 FQGNSA. V gave up 1 base and J gave up 0 bases, with 7 bases separating them. Written as DNA, the CDR3 is TGTGCCAGCAGCTTAGAATTCAGCTCTGGAAACACCATATATTTT. Translating gives CASSLEFSSGNTIYF. The full variable domain, with the rest looked up from reference TRBV7-2 and TRBJ1-3, is GAGVSQSPSNKVTEKGKDVELRCDPISGHTALYWYRQSLGQGLEFLIYFQGNSAPDKSGLPSDRFSAERTGGSVSTLTIQRTQQEDSAVYLCASSLEFSSGNTIYFGEGSWLTVV.

The J gene is TRBJ2-2, the V gene TRBV9; 7 bases line up with TRBD2. The germline V gene has CDR1 SGDLS and CDR2 YYNGEE. V shed 0 bases and J 1 base; nucleotides not matched to a gene: 3. CDR3 length: 16 residues. The CDR3 protein is CASSVGSGGNTGELFF. CDR3 in DNA: TGTGCCAGCAGCGTAGGCTCGGGGGGGAACACCGGGGAGCTGTTTTTT.

The V call is TRBV10-1, the J call TRBJ1-2; TRBD1 aligns across 7 bases. Trimming cost V 10 bases and J 4 bases; bases outside gene matches: 6. In germline, CDR1 is WNHNN, CDR2 SYGVQD (reference sequence). The CDR3 has 12 amino acids. CDR3 DNA: TGCGCCACCGAGAGGGACAGCTATGGCTACACCTTC. Its translation: CATERDSYGYTF.

This chain joins TRBV3-1 (or the pseudogene TRBV3-2) and TRBJ2-3, with D unresolved. V was pared by 1 base and J by 2 bases, with 7 bases between. This CDR3 has 14 residues. The germline gives CDR1 LGHDT, CDR2 YNNKEL (reference sequence). This CDR3 is CASSQGRNTDTQYF. For the CDR3, the DNA is TGTGCCAGCAGCCAAGGGCGGAACACAGATACGCAGTATTTT.

The V call is TRBV5-4, the J call TRBJ1-2; 9 bases are a match to TRBD1. CDR3 length: 14 amino acids. Germline trimming cut 2 bases from V and 4 bases from J; bases unmatched to any gene: 3. Per germline, CDR1 SGHNT and CDR2 YYREEE (reference sequence). The CDR3 DNA follows: TGTGCCAGCAGCTTTACAGGGGGCACCTATGGCTACACCTTC. It yields the protein CASSFTGGTYGYTF.

V is TRBV9 and J is TRBJ1-6; no reliable D call. The CDR3 contains 16 residues. The V end lost 1 base, the J end lost 7 bases, and 15 bases lay between the germline ends. Germline assignment: CDR1 SGDLS and CDR2 YYNGEE. CDR3 sequence (DNA): TGTGCCAGCAGCGTAAGCGGTATAACGGGAAATTCACCCCTCCACTTT. It translates to CASSVSGITGNSPLHF.

The V and J genes are TRBV3-1 (or the pseudogene TRBV3-2) and TRBJ2-7; 12 bases agree with TRBD2. Germline V lookup: CDR1 LGHDT, CDR2 YNNKEL (reference sequence). CDR3 length equals 16 residues. V shed 1 base, J shed 3 bases, and the junction held 4 bases outside the gene matches. CDR3 sequence: CASSQAGLAGNYEQYF. The CDR3, as DNA: TGTGCCAGCAGCCAAGCCGGACTAGCGGGGAACTACGAGCAGTACTTC.

This clone was seen just once. The chain carries TRBV7-9 and TRBJ1-1; the D is unclear. The CDR3 contains 12 residues. V shed 1 base and J shed 7 bases, with 7 bases lying between them. Per the germline V gene, CDR1 is SEHNR and CDR2 is FQNEAQ (reference sequence). This CDR3 is CASSLGGIEAFF. Written as DNA, the CDR3 is TGTGCCAGCAGCTTAGGAGGGATTGAAGCTTTCTTT.

The chain recombines TRBV4-2 with TRBJ2-3; 10 bases are a match to TRBD2. The V segment lost 1 base and the J segment 4 bases; nucleotides outside the gene matches: 5. Germline CDR1 is LGHNA and CDR2 is YNFKEQ. CDR3 size: 16 residues. This CDR3 is CASSQGSGGASDTQYF. The CDR3 nucleotides read TGTGCCAGCAGCCAAGGAAGCGGGGGGGCGTCAGATACGCAGTATTTT.

The chain carries TRBV7-9 and TRBJ1-6; weak D call: TRBD1 (6 bases). V dropped 5 bases and J dropped 8 bases, with 13 bases sitting between them. The CDR3 runs 14 residues. Germline V CDR1 and CDR2: SEHNR, FQNEAQ (reference sequence). The CDR3 bases are TGTGCCAGCAGCCCCGACAGGATGGATTCACCCCTCCACTTT. As protein: CASSPDRMDSPLHF.

V usage is TRBV5-1 and J usage is TRBJ1-1, with D tentatively TRBD1 (5 bases). Looked up from germline, CDR1 is SGHRS and CDR2 is YFSETQ. With 2 bases removed from V and 7 bases from J, the gap between germline ends came to 12 bases. The CDR3 has 13 amino acids. The CDR3 is CASSLSGANEAFF. The CDR3 DNA is TGCGCCAGCAGCTTAAGCGGGGCCAATGAAGCTTTCTTT.

The chain joins TRBV2 to TRBJ2-3; D perhaps matches TRBD1 (6 bases). The length of the CDR3 is 15 residues. Germline CDR1 reads SNHLY; CDR2 reads FYNNEI. The V end was cut by 1 base, the J end by 6 bases, with 14 bases between. The CDR3 loop reads CASSEGGLALDTQYF. The DNA of the CDR3 is TGTGCCAGCAGTGAAGGGGGGCTAGCACTTGATACGCAGTATTTT.

This clone has ten or more counts. The chain has TRBV6-2 or TRBV6-3 and TRBJ2-7; 14 bases fit TRBD2. This CDR3 region has 15 residues. The trim removed 0 bases at V and 6 bases at J, leaving 1 base unmatched. Germline V gene sequence: CDR1 MNHEY, CDR2 SVGEGT. In DNA form, the CDR3 reads TGTGCCAGCAGTTACTCGACTAGCGGGGGGGCCGAGCAGTACTTC. Its protein is CASSYSTSGGAEQYF.

As concerns this clone: The same CDR3 is also encoded by other DNA sequences in this sample. The chain joins TRBV7-9 to TRBJ1-6; the match to TRBD1 covers 7 bases. The CDR3 runs 15 residues. Germline values: CDR1 SEHNR, CDR2 FQNEAQ (reference sequence). V shed 1 base, J shed 7 bases, and the junction held 4 bases outside the gene matches. CDR3 sequence: CASSLGTGVNSPLHF. CDR3 DNA: TGTGCCAGCAGCTTAGGAACAGGGGTAAATTCACCCCTCCACTTT.

This clone was seen more than once but under ten times. V gene TRBV6-6 combines with J gene TRBJ2-7; D not resolved. The ends were cut back, 0 bases at V and 4 bases at J, with 4 bases in the middle. This CDR3 has 12 amino acids. Germline V gene sequence: CDR1 MNHNY, CDR2 SVGAGI (reference sequence). The DNA for the CDR3 is TGTGCCAGCAGTTACTCCACTTACGAGCAGTACTTC. Protein: CASSYSTYEQYF.